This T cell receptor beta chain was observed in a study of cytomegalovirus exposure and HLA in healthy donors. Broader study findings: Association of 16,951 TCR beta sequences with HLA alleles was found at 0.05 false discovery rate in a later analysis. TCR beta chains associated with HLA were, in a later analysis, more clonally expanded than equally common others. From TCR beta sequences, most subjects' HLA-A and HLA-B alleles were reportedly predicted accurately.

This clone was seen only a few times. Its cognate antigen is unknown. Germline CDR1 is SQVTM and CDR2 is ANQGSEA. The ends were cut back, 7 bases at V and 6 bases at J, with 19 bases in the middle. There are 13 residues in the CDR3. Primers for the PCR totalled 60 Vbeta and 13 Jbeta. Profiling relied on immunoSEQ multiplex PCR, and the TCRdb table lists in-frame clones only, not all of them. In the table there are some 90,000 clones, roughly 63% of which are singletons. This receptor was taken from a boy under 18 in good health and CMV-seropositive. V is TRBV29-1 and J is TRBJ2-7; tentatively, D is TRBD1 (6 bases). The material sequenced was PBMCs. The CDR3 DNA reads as TGCAGCGCCACGACCATGCAAGGGGGCGAGCAGTACTTC. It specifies CSATTMQGGEQYF.